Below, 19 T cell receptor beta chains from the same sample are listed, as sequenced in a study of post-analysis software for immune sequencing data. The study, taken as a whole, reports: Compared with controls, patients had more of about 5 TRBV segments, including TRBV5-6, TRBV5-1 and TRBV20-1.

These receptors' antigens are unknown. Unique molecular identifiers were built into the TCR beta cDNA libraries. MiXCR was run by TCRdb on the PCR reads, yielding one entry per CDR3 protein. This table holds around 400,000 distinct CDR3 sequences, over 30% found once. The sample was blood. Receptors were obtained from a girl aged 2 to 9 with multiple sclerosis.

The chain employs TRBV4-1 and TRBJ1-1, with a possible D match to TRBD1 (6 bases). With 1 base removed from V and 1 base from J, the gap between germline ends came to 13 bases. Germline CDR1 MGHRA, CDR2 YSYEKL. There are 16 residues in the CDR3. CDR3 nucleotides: TGCGCCAGCAGCCAAGTTTTGGGACATACGAACACTGAAGCTTTCTTT. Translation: CASSQVLGHTNTEAFF.

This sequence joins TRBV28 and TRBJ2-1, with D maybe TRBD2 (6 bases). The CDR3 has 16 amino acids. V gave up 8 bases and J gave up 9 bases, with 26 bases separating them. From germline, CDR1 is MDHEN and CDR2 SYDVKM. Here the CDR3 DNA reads TGTGCCAGCGAAAACCCGACTAGTGGAAGTTGGGGTGAGCAGTTCTTC. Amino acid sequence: CASENPTSGSWGEQFF.

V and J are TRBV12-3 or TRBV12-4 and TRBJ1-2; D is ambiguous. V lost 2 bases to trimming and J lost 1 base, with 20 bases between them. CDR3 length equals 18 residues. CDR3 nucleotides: TGTGCCAGCAGTTTAAGGCTCCTTGGGCAGGCCCTTAACTATGGCTACACCTTC. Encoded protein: CASSLRLLGQALNYGYTF.

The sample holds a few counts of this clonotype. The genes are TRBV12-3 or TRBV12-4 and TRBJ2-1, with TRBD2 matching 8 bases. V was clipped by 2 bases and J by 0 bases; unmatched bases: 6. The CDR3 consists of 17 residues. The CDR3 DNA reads TGTGCCAGCAGTTTACGAGGCGGGACTAGCTCCTACAATGAGCAGTTCTTC. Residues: CASSLRGGTSSYNEQFF.

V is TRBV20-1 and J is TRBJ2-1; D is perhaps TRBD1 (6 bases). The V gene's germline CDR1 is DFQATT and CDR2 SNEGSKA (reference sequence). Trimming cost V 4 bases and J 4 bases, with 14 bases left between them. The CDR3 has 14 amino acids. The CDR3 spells CSANPRDRYNEQFF. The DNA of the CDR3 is TGCAGTGCTAATCCTCGTGACAGGTACAATGAGCAGTTCTTC.

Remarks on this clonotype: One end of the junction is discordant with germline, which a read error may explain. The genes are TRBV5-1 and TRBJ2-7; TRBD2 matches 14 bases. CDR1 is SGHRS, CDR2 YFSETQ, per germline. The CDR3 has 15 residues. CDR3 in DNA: TGCGCCAGCAGTTCGACTAGCGGGAGGGTTCTCGAGCGGTACTTC. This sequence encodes CASSSTSGRVLERYF. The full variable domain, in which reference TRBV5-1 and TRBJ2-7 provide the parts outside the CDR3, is KAGVTQTPRYLIKTRGQQVTLSCSPISGHRSVSWYQQTPGQGLQFLFEYFSETQRNKGNFPGRFSGRQFSNSRSEMNVSTLELGDSALYLCASSSTSGRVLERYFGPGTRLTVT.

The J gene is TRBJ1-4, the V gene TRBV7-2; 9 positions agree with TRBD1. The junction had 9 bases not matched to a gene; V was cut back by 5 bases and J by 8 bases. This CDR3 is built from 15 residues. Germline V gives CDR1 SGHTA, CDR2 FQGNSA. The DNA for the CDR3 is TGTGCCAGCAGCCCGGGGACAGGGTTACGCGAAAAACTGTTTTTT. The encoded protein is CASSPGTGLREKLFF.

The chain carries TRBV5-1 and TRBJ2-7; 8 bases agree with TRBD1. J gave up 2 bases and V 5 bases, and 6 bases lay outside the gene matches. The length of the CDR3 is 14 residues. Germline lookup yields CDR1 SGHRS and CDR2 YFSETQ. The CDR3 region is CASRETGAPYEQYF. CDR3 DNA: TGCGCCAGCAGAGAGACAGGGGCCCCCTACGAGCAGTACTTC.

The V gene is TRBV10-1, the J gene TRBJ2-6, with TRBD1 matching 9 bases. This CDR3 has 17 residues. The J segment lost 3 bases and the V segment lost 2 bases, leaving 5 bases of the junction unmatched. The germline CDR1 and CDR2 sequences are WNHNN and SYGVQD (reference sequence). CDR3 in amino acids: CASSENRGLGGANVLTF. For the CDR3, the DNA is TGCGCCAGCAGTGAGAACAGGGGGCTAGGTGGGGCCAACGTCCTGACTTTC.

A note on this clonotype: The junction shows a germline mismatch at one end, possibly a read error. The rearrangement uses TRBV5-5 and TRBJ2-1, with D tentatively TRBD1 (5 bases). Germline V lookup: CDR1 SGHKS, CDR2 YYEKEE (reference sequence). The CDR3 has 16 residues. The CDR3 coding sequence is TGTGCCAGCAGCTTGGCTGTGTGGGGCTCCGACAATGAGCAGTTCTTC. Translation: CASSLAVWGSDNEQFF.

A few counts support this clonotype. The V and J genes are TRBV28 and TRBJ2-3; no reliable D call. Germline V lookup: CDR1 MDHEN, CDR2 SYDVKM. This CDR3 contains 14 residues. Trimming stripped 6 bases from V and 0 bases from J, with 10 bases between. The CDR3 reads CASRVLRSTDTQYF. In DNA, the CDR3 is TGTGCCAGCAGGGTGCTCCGTAGCACAGATACGCAGTATTTT.

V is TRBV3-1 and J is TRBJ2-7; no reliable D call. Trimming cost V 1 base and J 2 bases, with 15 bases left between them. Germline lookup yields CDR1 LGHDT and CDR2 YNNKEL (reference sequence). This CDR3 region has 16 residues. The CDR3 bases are TGTGCCAGCAGCCAAGCCTTAGGACGGGCCACCTACGAGCAGTACTTC. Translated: CASSQALGRATYEQYF.

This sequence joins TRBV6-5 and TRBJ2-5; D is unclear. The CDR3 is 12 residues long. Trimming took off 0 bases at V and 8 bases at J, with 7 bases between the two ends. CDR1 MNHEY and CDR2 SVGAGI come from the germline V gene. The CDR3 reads CASSYSKGTQYF. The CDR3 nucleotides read TGTGCCAGCAGTTACTCAAAAGGAACCCAGTACTTC.

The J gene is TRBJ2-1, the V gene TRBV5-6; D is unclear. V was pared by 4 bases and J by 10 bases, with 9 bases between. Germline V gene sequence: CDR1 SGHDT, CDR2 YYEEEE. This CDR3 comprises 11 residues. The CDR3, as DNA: TGTGCCAGCAGCGTACAGAAGGAGCAGTTCTTC. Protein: CASSVQKEQFF.

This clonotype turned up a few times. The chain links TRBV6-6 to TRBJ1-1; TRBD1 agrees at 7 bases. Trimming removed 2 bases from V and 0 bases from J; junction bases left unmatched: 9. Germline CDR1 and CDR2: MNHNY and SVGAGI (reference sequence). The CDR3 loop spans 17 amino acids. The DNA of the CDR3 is TGTGCCAGCAGTTACCCCACCGGGACAGACTTGAACACTGAAGCTTTCTTT. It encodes CASSYPTGTDLNTEAFF.

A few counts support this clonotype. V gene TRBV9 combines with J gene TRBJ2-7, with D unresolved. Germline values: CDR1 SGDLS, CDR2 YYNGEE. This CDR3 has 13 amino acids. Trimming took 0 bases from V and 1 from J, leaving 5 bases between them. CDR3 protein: CASSVGPSYEQYF. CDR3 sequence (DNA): TGTGCCAGCAGCGTAGGCCCGTCCTACGAGCAGTACTTC.

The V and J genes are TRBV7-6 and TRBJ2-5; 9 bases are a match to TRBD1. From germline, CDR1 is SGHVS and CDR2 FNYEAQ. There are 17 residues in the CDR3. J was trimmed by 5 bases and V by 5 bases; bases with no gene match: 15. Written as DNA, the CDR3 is TGTGCCAGCAGCCTCACACCCCAGACAGGGGGTGACGAGACCCAGTACTTC. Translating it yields CASSLTPQTGGDETQYF.

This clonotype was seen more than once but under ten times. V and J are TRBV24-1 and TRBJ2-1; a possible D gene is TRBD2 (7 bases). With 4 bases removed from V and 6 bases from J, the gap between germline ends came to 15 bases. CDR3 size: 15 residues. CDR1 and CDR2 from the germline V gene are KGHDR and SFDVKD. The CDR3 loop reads CATSDPGGPPNEQFF. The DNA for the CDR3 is TGTGCCACCAGTGACCCCGGGGGGCCGCCCAATGAGCAGTTCTTC.

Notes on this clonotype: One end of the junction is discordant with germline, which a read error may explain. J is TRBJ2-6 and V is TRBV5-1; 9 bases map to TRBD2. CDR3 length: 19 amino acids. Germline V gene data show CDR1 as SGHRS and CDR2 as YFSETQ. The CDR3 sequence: CASSLVLIAGATGANVLPF. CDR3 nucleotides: TGCGCCAGCAGCTTGGTCTTAATAGCGGGAGCGACGGGGGCCAACGTCCTGCCTTTC.